This T cell receptor beta chain was captured in a study of blood T cells in healthy people across ages. The people who gave samples were healthy Caucasians from Russia, aged roughly 6 to 100. Per-sample PBMC isolation yielded at least 7 million cells. A J-beta primer mix and a sample-barcoded 5' primer were used in a second PCR of roughly 6 to 12 cycles. TCRdb itself ran the 5' RACE reads through MiXCR, one entry per CDR3 protein. The sample lists approximately 810,000 distinct CDR3 sequences, under 30% seen once, with about 18% in the top ten. CDR3 length: 16 amino acids. CDR1 is MNHEY and CDR2 is SVGEGT in the germline V gene. The J segment lost 0 bases and the V segment lost 4 bases, leaving 5 bases of the junction unmatched.

Sample: blood. This sequence joins TRBV6-2 or TRBV6-3 and TRBJ2-1; 8 bases are a match to TRBD2. The sequence came from a woman older than 75 in good health. CDR3 nucleotide sequence: TGTGCCAGCAGTTGGCGGGGGGCCAACTCCTACAATGAGCAGTTCTTC. It encodes CASSWRGANSYNEQFF.